This TCR beta chain was observed in a study of blood T cell repertoires in COVID-19. Original processing methods: Amplification from reference gene primers served as the basis for estimated nucleated cell counts. Here immunoSEQ multiplex PCR was the method, and the copy in TCRdb shows in-frame clones only, minus some. D and trimming were read from the DNA, whereas the V and J calls and clone size are those reported in that table. The sample contains approximately 220,000 clones, approximately 86% of which appear only once. With regard to this clone: Other DNA sequences from this sample encode an identical CDR3 as well.

Trimming took off 1 base at V and 2 bases at J, with 14 bases between the two ends. Germline CDR1 and CDR2: MGHRA and YSYEKL. The CDR3 totals 16 residues. Cohorts were determined from participant-reported clinical history. The sequence was collected from a woman aged 30 to 39 who had been exposed to COVID-19. Specimen: PBMCs or T cells enriched from blood (not recorded which). The rearrangement uses TRBV4-1 and TRBJ1-1; D possibly corresponds to TRBD1 (6 bases). The CDR3 coding sequence is TGCGCCAGCAGCCAAGCTCCCCTACAGGGAAACACTGAAGCTTTCTTT. This codes for CASSQAPLQGNTEAFF.